This TCR beta chain was captured in a study of control samples from healthy donors and cancer patients. Only in-frame clones appear in the TCRdb table, and some are missing; sequencing was by immunoSEQ multiplex PCR. The sample records roughly 180,000 clones, around 94% being singletons. The CDR3 covers 14 residues. V lost 2 bases and J lost 6, with 11 bases in between. Germline CDR1 is MDHEN and CDR2 is SYDVKM. The origin of this receptor is a woman between 18 and 29 years old in good health. This rearrangement joins TRBV28 to TRBJ1-5; D gene ambiguous. The sequenced sample was blood. The CDR3 region is CASSLGPGRQPQHF. Here the CDR3 DNA reads TGTGCCAGCAGTTTAGGCCCCGGTCGTCAGCCCCAGCATTTT.